The 26 T cell receptor beta chains in this list originate from one sample, sequenced in a study of molecular identifiers for immune sequencing clone quantification. MiXCR, applied by TCRdb to the PCR reads, yields one record per CDR3 protein. The sample comprises about 630,000 distinct CDR3 sequences, roughly 27% of which are singletons, and 0.78% rests with the top ten. The material sequenced was naive CD8+ T cells from blood, with Jurkat cell RNA spiked in. Specified subset: FACS-sorted CD8+CD4-CCR7+CD45RA+ naive T cells. The receptor set was obtained from a human donor in good health. Some libraries in this study had Jurkat cell RNA spiked in.

This clonotype came up many times. The chain links TRBV7-6 to TRBJ2-7, with 7 bases fitting TRBD1. The CDR3 extends over 16 amino acids. Germline CDR1 and CDR2: SGHVS and FNYEAQ. V lost 5 bases to trimming and J lost 2 bases; unmatched junction nucleotides: 12. CDR3 coding DNA: TGTGCCAGCAGCACCCGGACAGGAGAGAAACCCTACGAGCAGTACTTC. Its translation is CASSTRTGEKPYEQYF. Using reference TRBV7-6 and TRBJ2-7 for the parts outside the CDR3, the full variable domain is GAGVSQSPRYKVTKRGQDVALRCDPISGHVSLYWYRQALGQGPEFLTYFNYEAQQDKSGLPNDRFSAERPEGSISTLTIQRTEQRDSAMYRCASSTRTGEKPYEQYFGPGTRLTVT.

At least ten counts were recorded for this clonotype. The rearrangement uses TRBV9 and TRBJ2-7; 11 bases match TRBD1. The junction had 5 bases not matched to a gene; V was cut back by 4 bases and J by 5 bases. Germline V gene data show CDR1 as SGDLS and CDR2 as YYNGEE. The CDR3 spans 14 residues. CDR3 loop: CASSPWTGGNEQYF. CDR3 in DNA: TGTGCCAGCAGCCCATGGACAGGGGGCAACGAGCAGTACTTC.

The chain combines TRBV6-1 with TRBJ1-5; 9 bases are a match to TRBD1. V was clipped by 3 bases and J by 3 bases; unmatched bases: 9. The CDR3 has 17 amino acids. Germline lookup yields CDR1 MNHNS and CDR2 SASEGT. CDR3 bases: TGTGCCAGCAGTGATCCCTGGACAGGGGACATCAATCAGCCCCAGCATTTT. Translating it yields CASSDPWTGDINQPQHF.

The CDR3 loop reads CASSSPGGRDTDTQYF. As DNA, the CDR3 is TGTGCCAGCAGCTCACCCGGCGGGAGGGACACAGATACGCAGTATTTT. The chain recombines TRBV7-9 with TRBJ2-3; 9 bases fit TRBD2. The trim removed 4 bases at V and 2 bases at J, leaving 7 bases unmatched. Germline loops: CDR1 SEHNR, CDR2 FQNEAQ (reference sequence). The CDR3 runs to 16 residues.

This clonotype was recorded once. Just one base apart from a much larger clone, this may be a read error. The chain links TRBV20-1 to TRBJ2-4, with D tentatively TRBD1 (5 bases). The CDR3 totals 15 residues. Looked up from germline, CDR1 is DFQATT and CDR2 is SNEGSKA (reference sequence). As DNA, the CDR3 is TGCAGTGCTAGAGGGGGCAAGCCCGACAAAAACCTTCAGTACTTC. As protein: CSARGGKPDKNLQYF.

Of note for this clonotype: Since a much larger clone is just one base distant, this may be a read error. The V and J genes are TRBV7-9 and TRBJ1-5; D not certain. Deletions cut 8 bases from V and 1 base from J, with 9 bases between. CDR1 SEHNR and CDR2 FQNEAQ come from the germline V gene (reference sequence). The CDR3 totals 13 residues. CDR3: CASGHASNQPQHF. The CDR3 DNA is TGTGCCAGCGGTCATGCGAGCAATCAGCCCCAGCATTTT.

This chain links TRBV6-5 with TRBJ2-7; 12 bases match TRBD1. Germline lookup yields CDR1 MNHEY and CDR2 SVGAGI. This CDR3 has 16 amino acids. V was pared by 5 bases and J by 6 bases, with 11 bases of the junction left unmatched. The CDR3 protein is CASSRTSGTGGVEQYF. The CDR3 DNA reads TGTGCCAGCAGTCGAACCTCCGGGACAGGGGGCGTCGAGCAGTACTTC.

This clonotype has ten or more counts. The V call is TRBV12-3 or TRBV12-4, the J call TRBJ2-4; D gene unclear. The length of the CDR3 is 14 residues. V gave up 3 bases and J gave up 7 bases, with 13 bases separating them. CDR3: CASSFGTETNIQYF. CDR3 DNA: TGTGCCAGCAGTTTTGGCACCGAGACTAACATTCAGTACTTC.

This clonotype was picked up many times. The rearrangement links TRBV14 to TRBJ2-3; tentatively, D is TRBD1 or TRBD2 (5 bases each). In germline, CDR1 is SGHDN, CDR2 FVKESK. The CDR3 consists of 17 residues. V was clipped by 5 bases and J by 0 bases, with 18 bases between them. CDR3 nucleotides: TGTGCCAGCAGCGAAGGCCGGGACCTGCCTAGCACAGATACGCAGTATTTT. Protein: CASSEGRDLPSTDTQYF.

The rearrangement links TRBV7-9 to TRBJ2-1, with D perhaps matching TRBD1 (7 bases). The germline gives CDR1 SEHNR, CDR2 FQNEAQ (reference sequence). V gave up 7 bases and J gave up 0 bases, with 16 bases separating them. The CDR3 sequence is 16 residues long. The CDR3, as DNA: TGTGCCAGCACCCCATCAGGGGGGAGCTCCTACAATGAGCAGTTCTTC. Translated, it gives CASTPSGGSSYNEQFF.

In this sample, this clonotype turned up a few times. The V call is TRBV27, the J call TRBJ2-1; D not certain. Looked up from germline, CDR1 is MNHEY and CDR2 is SMNVEV (reference sequence). The germline V and J ends were trimmed by 8 bases and 5 bases, with 7 bases remaining between them. The CDR3 length is 11 residues. CDR3 sequence (DNA): TGTGCCAGCGGCTATAACAATGAGCAGTTCTTC. Translated: CASGYNNEQFF.

This clonotype was seen ten or more times. The chain uses TRBV10-2 and TRBJ2-1, with 7 nucleotides matching TRBD2. The CDR3 has 12 residues. The germline V gene has CDR1 WSHSY and CDR2 SAAADI. The trim removed 7 bases at V and 9 bases at J, leaving 6 bases unmatched. The CDR3 DNA reads as TGCGCCAGCAAGGAGCGGGGCGGTGAGCAGTTCTTC. It is translated as CASKERGGEQFF.

This clonotype was seen repeatedly, ten times or more. For the CDR3, the DNA is TGTGCCAGCAGCTACACAGGGGCTGGGGCCAACGTCCTGACTTTC. This codes for CASSYTGAGANVLTF. The chain links TRBV5-4 to TRBJ2-6, with 7 bases fitting TRBD1. Germline loops: CDR1 SGHNT, CDR2 YYREEE (reference sequence). The CDR3 totals 15 residues. J lost 2 bases, V lost 3 bases, and 2 bases had no gene match.

As to this clonotype: Just one base apart from a much larger clone, this may be a read error. This chain joins TRBV6-6 and TRBJ2-7, with D perhaps matching TRBD2 (5 bases). In germline, CDR1 is MNHNY, CDR2 SVGAGI (reference sequence). The CDR3 runs to 11 residues. Trimming removed 8 bases at V and 2 bases at J, with 7 bases between. The CDR3 loop reads CASLRAYEQYF. In DNA, the CDR3 is TGTGCCAGCCTGCGGGCCTACGAGCAGTACTTC.

The V and J genes are TRBV27 and TRBJ2-7; either TRBD1 or TRBD2 may supply D (5 bases each). CDR3 length equals 16 residues. Germline V lookup: CDR1 MNHEY, CDR2 SMNVEV (reference sequence). Deletions cut 1 base from V and 0 bases from J, with 13 bases between. CDR3 nucleotides: TGTGCCAGCAGTTTATTAGGGGTTGGGGGCTCCTACGAGCAGTACTTC. This gives the protein CASSLLGVGGSYEQYF.

The rearrangement uses TRBV6-6 and TRBJ1-1; 11 bases are shared with TRBD1. The V gene's germline CDR1 is MNHNY and CDR2 SVGAGI (reference sequence). This CDR3 spans 17 amino acids. J lost 10 bases, V lost 4 bases, and 17 bases had no gene match. The CDR3 DNA is TGTGCCAGCAGTTCGAAAATAGGACAGGGGGCGCCGGCAGGAGCTTTCTTT. It encodes CASSSKIGQGAPAGAFF.

As for this clonotype: Since the CDR3 does not end with the conserved phenylalanine or tryptophan, this likely comes from a read error. The V gene is TRBV13, the J gene TRBJ1-1; D may be TRBD1 (6 bases). The CDR3 is made up of 15 amino acids. Trimming removed 5 bases at V and 5 bases at J, with 18 bases between. Germline V gives CDR1 PRHDT, CDR2 FYEKMQ (reference sequence). The CDR3 region has the DNA TGTGCCAGCAGCCCTAGGGGCAGGGGAGGGACTGAAGCTTTCCTT. It encodes CASSPRGRGGTEAFL.

In its sample, this clonotype was seen many times. The chain combines TRBV7-9 with TRBJ2-3, with no clear D. This CDR3 region has 17 residues. Germline lookup yields CDR1 SEHNR and CDR2 FQNEAQ (reference sequence). Trimming removed 4 bases at V and 0 bases at J, with 17 bases between. For the CDR3, the DNA is TGTGCCAGCAGCTCCCCCGTGGGTTACCTTAGCACAGATACGCAGTATTTT. Its translation is CASSSPVGYLSTDTQYF.

This rearrangement joins TRBV6-5 to TRBJ2-2; 9 bases are shared with TRBD1. The CDR3 is 19 residues long. Germline V gene sequence: CDR1 MNHEY, CDR2 SVGAGI. J lost 0 bases, V lost 2 bases, and 10 bases had no gene match. CDR3 region: CASSYHIFGQGTNTGELFF. The CDR3 nucleotides read TGTGCCAGCAGTTACCATATCTTCGGACAGGGGACGAACACCGGGGAGCTGTTTTTT.

This clonotype was recorded at least ten times. The rearrangement links TRBV6-6 to TRBJ2-3; 8 bases are a match to TRBD2. The germline V gene has CDR1 MNHNY and CDR2 SVGAGI (reference sequence). J lost 2 bases, V lost 3 bases, and 7 bases had no gene match. This CDR3 is built from 16 residues. The CDR3 DNA follows: TGTGCCAGCAGTTATTCTGGCGGGAGGACCACAGATACGCAGTATTTT. Translating gives CASSYSGGRTTDTQYF.

This clonotype was detected many times. V and J are TRBV5-5 and TRBJ1-1; D gene uncertain. Trimming shortened V by 3 bases and J by 1 base, and 7 bases separated the two germline ends. The CDR3 is made up of 13 amino acids. Per germline, CDR1 SGHKS and CDR2 YYEKEE (reference sequence). The chain's CDR3 is CASSWERNTEAFF. For the CDR3, the DNA is TGTGCCAGCAGCTGGGAGCGGAACACTGAAGCTTTCTTT.

Concerning this clonotype: It is likely a read error, because the conserved phenylalanine at the end of the CDR3 is missing. The limits of the CDR3 on the DNA are not certain, so only TCRdb's listed CDR3 is given. The gene calls are TRBV3-2 and TRBJ2-7; the table's D gene call, TRBD1, was not cross checked with the DNA. TRBV3-2 counts as a pseudogene. The CDR3 spans 15 residues, counting both ends. CDR3 residues: CASSLGGLGGYEQYT.

This chain joins TRBV7-9 and TRBJ2-3; 7 bases are shared with TRBD1. The CDR3 runs 17 residues. Germline CDR1 is SEHNR and CDR2 is FQNEAQ (reference sequence). The V segment lost 2 bases and the J segment 0 bases; nucleotides outside the gene matches: 8. The chain's CDR3 is CASSLSLRTGSTDTQYF. CDR3 bases: TGTGCCAGCAGCTTAAGTTTGAGGACAGGTAGCACAGATACGCAGTATTTT.

A note on this clonotype: This sequence may be a read error, since a much larger clone differs from it by one base. This rearrangement joins TRBV5-6 to TRBJ2-7; 7 nucleotides match TRBD2. The germline gives CDR1 SGHDT, CDR2 YYEEEE. The CDR3 sequence is 13 residues long. The CDR3 nucleotides are TGTGCCAGCAGCTTCGGACTAGGGGACGAGCGGTACTTC. Translated, it gives CASSFGLGDERYF.

The V and J genes are TRBV6-5 and TRBJ1-6, with 7 bases that match TRBD1. This CDR3 comprises 17 residues. The V segment lost 6 bases and the J segment 10 bases; nucleotides outside the gene matches: 18. CDR1 MNHEY and CDR2 SVGAGI come from the germline V gene. The CDR3 DNA reads TGTGCCAGCAGCTCAACCCCCAGGGGGATACGTATGTCACCCCTCCACTTT. Residues: CASSSTPRGIRMSPLHF.

In its sample, this clonotype was seen many times. The rearrangement uses TRBV27 and TRBJ1-1, with TRBD1 matching 8 bases. CDR1 is MNHEY and CDR2 is SMNVEV in the germline V gene (reference sequence). Trimming cost V 2 bases and J 2 bases; bases outside gene matches: 7. The CDR3 extends over 16 amino acids. CDR3: CASSLEAGGFNTEAFF. The CDR3, as DNA: TGTGCCAGCAGTTTAGAGGCAGGGGGCTTTAACACTGAAGCTTTCTTT.